Listed below are T cell receptor beta chains from one sample, sequenced in a study of blood T cell repertoires in COVID-19. The data were produced by immunoSEQ multiplex PCR, yet TCRdb's version contains in-frame clones alone and is incomplete. Among fewer than 250,000 clones, about nine tenths were seen once, and the ten largest hold over 0.8%. Sequencing was done on a sample of peripheral blood. The source is a man younger than 40 with COVID-19, enrolled during active disease. Both conserved end residues are part of each CDR3. The D gene is left open where the match is weak. Clone size, where shown, is once, few, many, or a class for clones that have expanded.

>13|TRBJ2-5|TRBD1|TRBV27|NA
TGTGCCAGCAGTTTACAGGGGGACGAGACCCAGTACTTC
CASSLQGDETQYF
>13|TRBJ1-2|NA|TRBV19|NA
TGTGCCAGTAGTGATCGACAGTACTATGGCTACACCTTC
CASSDRQYYGYTF
>15|TRBJ2-1|NA|TRBV11-2|NA
TGTGCCAGCAGCTTAGTACAGGGCTCCTACAATGAGCAGTTCTTC
CASSLVQGSYNEQFF
>14|TRBJ2-5|NA|TRBV27|NA
TGTGCCAGCAAATACGGACACCTCCAAGAGACCCAGTACTTC
CASKYGHLQETQYF
>14|TRBJ1-6|NA|TRBV9|NA
TGTGCCAGCAGCGTAGACAGTTATAATTCACCCCTCCACTTT
CASSVDSYNSPLHF
>14|TRBJ2-1|NA|TRBV12-5|once
TGTGCTAGTGGTTTGTGGCCGAACGTCAATGAGCAGTTCTTC
CASGLWPNVNEQFF
>14|TRBJ2-2|TRBD1|TRBV2|NA
TGTGCCAGCCGCCGGGACAGGAACACCGGGGAGCTGTTTTTT
CASRRDRNTGELFF
>15|TRBJ2-1|NA|TRBV11-3|NA
TGTGCCAGCAGGGCTGGGGGGAGCTCCTACAATGAGCAGTTCTTC
CASRAGGSSYNEQFF
>15|TRBJ1-3|NA|TRBV27|NA
TGTGCCAGCAGTCAGACAGCGAACTCTGGAAACACCATATATTTT
CASSQTANSGNTIYF
>14|TRBJ1-2|TRBD1|TRBV6-5|NA
TGTGCCAGCCGACAGGGGCGCACTAACTATGGCTACACCTTC
CASRQGRTNYGYTF
>15|TRBJ1-6|NA|TRBV9|once
TGTGCCAGCAGCGTAGTGTCGGGTTCTGATTCACCCCTCCACTTT
CASSVVSGSDSPLHF
>14|TRBJ2-2|NA|TRBV3-1/TRBV3-2|NA
TGTGCCAGCACCTGGAGGGAGAACACCGGGGAGCTGTTTTTT
CASTWRENTGELFF
>16|TRBJ2-1|NA|TRBV9|NA
TGTGCCAGCAGCCTCTGGGGGCTGTGCTCCTACAATGAGCAGTTCTTC
CASSLWGLCSYNEQFF
>13|TRBJ2-7|NA|TRBV30|NA
TGTGCCTGGAGTGGCCGGTGGAGGGGCGAGCAGTACTTC
CAWSGRWRGEQYF
>13|TRBJ1-1|NA|TRBV13|once
TGTGCCAGCAGCTTATTGGGGGGCACTGAAGCTTTCTTT
CASSLLGGTEAFF
>12|TRBJ2-7|NA|TRBV24-1|NA
TGTGCCACCAGTGATTTGGGGGACAAGTTATACTTC
CATSDLGDKLYF
>13|TRBJ2-7|TRBD1|TRBV29-1|few
TGCAGCGTTGACGGGACAGGGTTCGTCGGGCAGTACTTC
CSVDGTGFVGQYF
>15|TRBJ1-3|NA|TRBV3-1/TRBV3-2|once
TGTGCCAGCAGCCATGGAACAGCCTCTGGAAACACCATATATTTT
CASSHGTASGNTIYF
>15|TRBJ1-1|TRBD1|TRBV10-3|NA
TGTGCCATCAGTGAAGCAAACAGGGGGAACACTGAAGCTTTCTTT
CAISEANRGNTEAFF
>16|TRBJ1-4|TRBD1|TRBV7-2|once
TGTGCCAGCAGCTTAGCCCGGACAGGGGCTAATGAAAAACTGTTTTTT
CASSLARTGANEKLFF
>14|TRBJ1-1|NA|TRBV11-2|NA
TGTGCCAGCAGCTTCCCTCAACGGTACACTGAAGCTTTCTTT
CASSFPQRYTEAFF
>15|TRBJ2-3|TRBD1|TRBV20-1|NA
TGCAGTGCTAGTTCCGGGCAGGGGGCTTCAGATACGCAGTATTTT
CSASSGQGASDTQYF
>20|TRBJ2-6|NA|TRBV21-1|NA
TGTGCCAGCAGCAAATGGGCCTTCAGGGTCTCCATCTGTGGGGCCAACGTCCTGACTTTC
CASSKWAFRVSICGANVLTF
>14|TRBJ1-2|TRBD1|TRBV7-9|NA
TGTGCCAGCACCTTTGCAGGGGGGACCTATGGCTACACCTTC
CASTFAGGTYGYTF
>14|TRBJ2-7|NA|TRBV11-2|NA
TGTGCCAGCAGCTTCGCGGGCAGGACCTACGAGCAGTACTTC
CASSFAGRTYEQYF
>13|TRBJ2-5|NA|TRBV4-1|NA
TGCGCCAGCAGCCAAGCCCCAGGGGAGACCCAGTACTTC
CASSQAPGETQYF